This entry features one T cell receptor beta chain sequence. This specimen comes from a study of blood T cell repertoires in COVID-19. The wider study: Samples of COVID-19 (acute and convalescent) were obtained from the United States, Italy and Spain.

The CDR3 has 13 residues. V lost 5 bases and J lost 2; bases outside the gene matches: 3. The germline CDR1 and CDR2 sequences are MDHEN and SYDVKM. Clinical history reported by participants formed the basis on which cohorts were assigned. Per the original methods: Researchers report that nucleated cell counts were estimated from reference gene primer amplification. The data were produced by immunoSEQ multiplex PCR, yet TCRdb's version contains in-frame clones alone and is incomplete. That table supplies the V and J calls and clone size; D and trimming were determined from the DNA. In the table there are about 380,000 clones, about 90% of which are singletons.

The receptor's source is a woman younger than 45 who had recovered from COVID-19. Sequencing used PBMCs or T cells enriched from blood (not recorded which). The chain is built from TRBV28 and TRBJ2-7, with 7 nucleotides matching TRBD1. CDR3 bases: TGTGCCAGCAGTCAAGGGACAGCCTACGAGCAGTACTTC. It translates to CASSQGTAYEQYF.